This entry is about one TCR beta chain. Its antigen is still unknown. Both 60 Vbeta primers and 13 Jbeta primers went into the PCR. Profiling relied on immunoSEQ multiplex PCR, and the TCRdb table lists in-frame clones only, not all of them. The data show 150,000 or so clones, almost 80% seen once. This sample stems from a study of cytomegalovirus exposure and HLA in healthy donors. Study results and limitations: A cluster of highly shared sequence variants was likely a sequencing artifact. In a later analysis, TCR association rates varied by HLA locus: DRB1 most, HLA-C fewest. Specificity for CMV antigens was confirmed in vitro for a few of the CMV-associated chains.

What was sequenced was PBMCs. This clonotype was obtained from a man between 45 and 60 years old in good health and CMV-seropositive.

CDR3 protein: CASSLRGNIQYF. DNA for the CDR3: TGTGCCAGCAGTTTAAGGGGAAACATTCAGTACTTC. This chain joins TRBV27 and TRBJ2-4; tentative D call: TRBD1 (5 bases). Between the trimmed V and J ends, which lost 2 bases and 6 bases, there was a span of 5 bases. This CDR3 region has 12 residues. Germline-derived CDR1 and CDR2 are MNHEY and SMNVEV (reference sequence).